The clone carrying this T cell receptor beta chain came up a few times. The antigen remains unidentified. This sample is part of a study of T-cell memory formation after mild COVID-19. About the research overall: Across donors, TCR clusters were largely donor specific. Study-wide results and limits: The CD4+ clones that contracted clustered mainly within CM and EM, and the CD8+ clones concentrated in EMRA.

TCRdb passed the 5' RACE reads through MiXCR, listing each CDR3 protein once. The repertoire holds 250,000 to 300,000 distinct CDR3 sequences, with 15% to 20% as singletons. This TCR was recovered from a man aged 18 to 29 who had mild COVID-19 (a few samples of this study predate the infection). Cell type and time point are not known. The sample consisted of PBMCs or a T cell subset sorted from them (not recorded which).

CDR3 nucleotides: TGTGCCAGCAGCTCACAGGGCGTTTTGGAAAAACTGTTTTTT. This translates into CASSSQGVLEKLFF. The gene calls are TRBV7-8 and TRBJ1-4; tentatively, D is TRBD1 (6 bases). The CDR3 runs to 14 residues. The germline V gene encodes CDR1 SGHVS and CDR2 FQNEAQ. V gave up 4 bases and J gave up 8 bases, with 14 bases separating them.